This T cell receptor (beta chain) was retrieved from a study of identical twins (dated by TCRdb to about 2016). Some background on the complete study: TCR alpha and beta repertoires from monozygotic twins, unrelated adults of various ages and cord blood were deep-sequenced to test whether fetal clonotypes persist. To rule out contamination, the twin experiments were replicated at different times with different library preparation protocols.

Paper-wide results and their limitations: A weaker excess of twin sharing was found in beta out-of-frame sequences because the signal-to-noise ratio was lowered by fewer shared sequences. Compared with coincidental sharing between unrelated individuals, out-of-frame TCR alpha sequences shared between twins showed an excess of sequences with low generation probability. Conclusions relied on cross-sectional statistical analysis, since the same donors could not be followed over many years. Invariant T cells such as MAIT and iNKT could partly confound zero-insertion analyses, though diverse VJ usage argued against this for most clonotypes. Out-of-frame TCR alpha sharing in monozygotic twins was systematically underestimated by recombination models, whereas sharing between unrelated individuals was in agreement with the recombination models. Abundant cord blood beta clonotypes carried fewer insertions; young adult naive repertoires showed a weaker similar trend, while memory repertoires showed none.

Every donor in the study was a healthy Caucasian. Three pairs of female monozygotic twins, all aged roughly 18 to 29 years, were included in the twin cohort. Positive isolation kits from Invitrogen were used to isolate the CD4+ and CD8+ T cell populations. The library relied on 5' RACE. Sequencing took place on an Illumina HiSeq 2000. A universal primer binding site was added through template switching, and the final cDNA carried a unique molecular identifier so that TCR cDNA molecules could be counted accurately. First-strand cDNA for TCR alpha and beta chains was synthesized from specific primers in the conserved constant-segment region. Each cDNA library was double barcoded, with a SMART-Mk sample barcode plus Illumina barcodes, to control for contamination. TruSeq adapter sequences, together with Illumina sample barcodes, were added in two successive PCR steps. TCR alpha and beta cDNA libraries were sequenced on the Illumina HiSeq platform with custom primers. Per the authors' processing: Unique molecular identifiers were extracted from raw reads with MiGEC, and CDR3 positions were determined with MiXCR. For each individual, recombination models were inferred using an EM algorithm with the repgenHMM and IGoR tools. Shared clonotypes were analyzed with the tcR package in R, and sharing was normalized by the product of cloneset sizes. To study raw recombination free of thymic and clonal selection effects, out-of-frame nonproductive sequences were analyzed. Starting from the raw public reads, TCRdb applied fastp trimming at Q25, assembled clones with MiXCR and retained in-frame beta chains. Merged by CDR3 protein, the rows form single entries marked with the most common genes and DNA. The V and J calls were not made by the authors but by TCRdb's processing. The sample table lists around 500,000 distinct CDR3 sequences, approximately 15% of them with a count of one. Together, the top ten hold more than 0.5% of the sample.

With regard to this clonotype: Which antigen it targets is not known. Base quality data are lacking; no much larger clone is found one base away.

Looking up the germline V gene yields CDR1 SGDLS and CDR2 YYNGEE. The CDR3 contains 13 residues, cysteine and phenylalanine counted. The read is trimmed to its CDR3 DNA, 39 bases read in frame from base 1. V is pared back by 0 bases and J by 4 bases, with 8 bases lying between the germline termini. These sequences were also reported in another study, on yellow fever vaccine responses in identical twins. As the second paper documents: According to the authors, the vaccine-induced T cell response in identical twins seemed to be partly convergent and partly specific to each individual. Focusing on identical twins, the study followed the T cell clones that responded to the vaccine, and did so with precision.

Input material: CD4+ T cells sorted from blood. This TCR was recovered from a young woman in good health. The rearrangement joined TRBV9 to TRBJ2-7; there is no confident call for the D gene. The CDR3 loop reads CASSVGPRYEQYF. The DNA is as follows: TGTGCCAGCAGCGTAGGGCCCCGATACGAGCAGTACTTC.